These T cell receptor beta chains were read from a single sample in a study of shared clonotypes between healthy human individuals. TCRdb's copy holds only in-frame clones and misses some; the assay was immunoSEQ multiplex PCR. The data show approximately 1.5 million clones, roughly 98% seen once. Sequencing was performed on naive CD4+ T cells sorted from blood. Receptors originate from a man aged 25-45 years in good health. CDR3s include the opening cysteine and the closing phenylalanine or tryptophan. The D gene is left open where the match is weak. The size field is filled for only some rows; it gives once, few, many or a size class.

D gene	V gene	clone size	J gene	CDR3 protein	CDR3 DNA
-	TRBV6-6	-	TRBJ2-7	CASRALGYEQYF	TGTGCCAGCCGGGCCCTCGGGTACGAGCAGTACTTC
TRBD2	TRBV18	-	TRBJ2-1	CASSPISGTNNEQFF	TGTGCCAGCTCACCTATTAGCGGGACTAACAATGAGCAGTTCTTC
-	TRBV6-1	once	TRBJ1-1	CASSETATMNTEAFF	TGTGCCAGCAGTGAAACGGCCACGATGAACACTGAAGCTTTCTTT
-	TRBV18	once	TRBJ2-3	CASSPAGQLADTQYF	TGTGCCAGCTCACCGGCAGGTCAACTAGCAGATACGCAGTATTTT
-	TRBV9	-	TRBJ2-5	CASSSRPYGTQYF	TGTGCCAGCAGCTCACGCCCCTATGGGACCCAGTACTTC
TRBD2	TRBV11-3	-	TRBJ2-2	CASSFSGTTGELFF	TGTGCCAGCAGCTTTAGCGGGACCACCGGGGAGCTGTTTTTT
TRBD2	TRBV5-1	-	TRBJ2-1	CASSPGLADNEQFF	TGCGCCAGCAGTCCAGGACTAGCTGACAATGAGCAGTTCTTC
-	TRBV9	-	TRBJ1-3	CASSVFSVVGESGNTIYF	TGTGCCAGCAGCGTCTTTTCGGTGGTGGGGGAGTCTGGAAACACCATATATTTT
TRBD2	TRBV25-1	-	TRBJ2-1	CASRRLASDEQFF	TGTGCCAGCAGGAGACTAGCCTCGGATGAGCAGTTCTTC
-	TRBV18	-	TRBJ2-2	CASSPLRGSSNTGELFF	TGTGCCAGCTCACCCCTCCGGGGATCCTCGAACACCGGGGAGCTGTTTTTT
-	TRBV28	-	TRBJ2-1	CASSLPTAEQFF	TGTGCCAGCAGCCTCCCCACAGCCGAGCAGTTCTTC
TRBD2	TRBV10-3	-	TRBJ2-3	CAIRPPPPSGSADTQYF	TGTGCCATCAGGCCCCCTCCCCCTAGCGGGAGTGCAGATACGCAGTATTTT
TRBD1	TRBV28	-	TRBJ1-5	CASSSPTGGASNQPQHF	TGTGCCAGCAGTTCCCCGACAGGGGGCGCAAGCAATCAGCCCCAGCATTTT